The 20 T cell receptor beta chains below were found in one sample sequenced in a study of cytomegalovirus exposure and HLA in healthy donors. The PCR made use of 60 Vbeta and 13 Jbeta primers. Assay used: immunoSEQ multiplex PCR; TCRdb lists only in-frame clones, some missing. Of 150,000 to 200,000 clones listed, around 87% were seen once; the top ten hold around 0.99%. Sequencing was done on a sample of PBMCs. The source of these receptors is a boy younger than 10 in good health and CMV-seronegative.

The chain couples TRBV14 to TRBJ1-1; D is possibly TRBD1 (6 bases). Germline V gene lookup returns CDR1 SGHDN and CDR2 FVKESK. Trimming shortened V by 5 bases and J by 11 bases, and 18 bases separated the two germline ends. This CDR3 spans 13 amino acids. In nucleotides, the CDR3 is TGTGCCAGCAGCATAGACAGGCCCGTGGTGGCTTTCTTT. It is translated as CASSIDRPVVAFF.

This clone was observed once. The chain recombines TRBV5-1 with TRBJ2-1; 7 bases match TRBD1. V lost 0 bases and J lost 7; bases outside the gene matches: 7. The CDR3 covers 15 residues. Germline CDR1 is SGHRS and CDR2 is YFSETQ. This chain's CDR3 is CASSLGQGFGNEQFF. CDR3 DNA sequence: TGCGCCAGCAGCTTGGGACAGGGTTTCGGGAATGAGCAGTTCTTC.

The V gene is TRBV7-2, the J gene TRBJ2-7; D might be TRBD2 (6 bases). Germline assignment: CDR1 SGHTA and CDR2 FQGNSA. This CDR3 comprises 16 residues. The V end lost 5 bases, the J end lost 4 bases, and 21 bases lay between the germline ends. The DNA for the CDR3 is TGTGCCAGCAGCCCAGCCGGGAGCCTTAGGGAGTACGAGCAGTACTTC. Protein: CASSPAGSLREYEQYF.

This clone was observed a single time. The chain links TRBV6-5 to TRBJ2-3; 7 bases are a match to TRBD2. Germline loops: CDR1 MNHEY, CDR2 SVGAGI. CDR3 length equals 15 residues. V lost 4 bases, J lost 4 bases, and 8 bases stayed unmatched. The CDR3 loop reads CASSSGKAGSDTQYF. For the CDR3, the DNA is TGTGCCAGCAGTTCAGGAAAAGCGGGGTCAGATACGCAGTATTTT.

The genes are TRBV7-9 and TRBJ1-5; D not certain. V was trimmed by 1 base and J by 7 bases, leaving 5 bases between them. This CDR3 contains 12 residues. Germline V gives CDR1 SEHNR, CDR2 FQNEAQ (reference sequence). The CDR3 protein is CASSLGAQPQHF. The CDR3, as DNA: TGTGCCAGCAGCTTAGGAGCACAGCCCCAGCATTTT.

The CDR3 sequence is CASSRLAGVYEQFF. The DNA of the CDR3 is TGTGCCAGCAGTAGACTAGCGGGGGTCTATGAGCAGTTCTTC. The genes are TRBV28 and TRBJ2-1, with TRBD2 identical over 12 bases. Germline V lookup: CDR1 MDHEN, CDR2 SYDVKM. V was pared by 5 bases and J by 8 bases, with 4 bases of the junction left unmatched. CDR3 length equals 14 residues.

The chain carries TRBV19 and TRBJ2-7, with TRBD1 identical over 7 bases. The CDR3 length is 14 residues. Germline CDR1 LNHDA, CDR2 SQIVND (reference sequence). Losses at the gene ends were 5 bases for V and 3 bases for J; bases not matched to a gene: 7. For the CDR3, the DNA is TGTGCCAGTAGTCCAACGACAGGGAGCTACGAGCAGTACTTC. This codes for CASSPTTGSYEQYF.

J is TRBJ2-6 and V is TRBV5-1; 7 nucleotides line up with TRBD1. The ends lost 4 bases at V and 4 bases at J; junction bases unmatched: 5. CDR1 is SGHRS and CDR2 is YFSETQ in the germline V gene. The CDR3 covers 15 residues. CDR3 nucleotides: TGCGCCAGCAGCCACGAGGGGGCCGGGGCCAACGTCCTGACTTTC. Translated: CASSHEGAGANVLTF.

J is TRBJ2-5 and V is TRBV18; possibly TRBD1 for D (6 bases). The last part of the DNA fits TRBJ2-7 better; the J call may be wrong. CDR1 is KGHSH, CDR2 LQKENI, per germline. CDR3 length: 15 amino acids. The CDR3 is CASSPDQTGSYEQYF. CDR3 DNA: TGTGCCAGCTCACCAGATCAGACAGGTTCCTACGAGCAGTACTTC.

V usage is TRBV29-1 and J usage is TRBJ1-1; 7 positions agree with TRBD1. Germline V gene data show CDR1 as SQVTM and CDR2 as ANQGSEA. The V and J ends lost 5 bases and 5 bases, in that order; junction bases with no gene match: 8. CDR3 length: 13 amino acids. The CDR3 DNA sequence: TGCAGCGTTCGCGGGACAGTTAGGACTGAAGCTTTCTTT. Amino acid sequence: CSVRGTVRTEAFF.

This sequence joins TRBV6-1 and TRBJ1-4; 7 bases fit TRBD1. The germline CDR1 and CDR2 sequences are MNHNS and SASEGT. V dropped 5 bases and J dropped 4; count of bases not matched to a gene: 7. There are 15 residues in the CDR3. The chain's CDR3 is CASSPMGQINEKLFF. The CDR3 region has the DNA TGTGCCAGCAGTCCCATGGGACAGATTAATGAAAAACTGTTTTTT.

V is TRBV7-2 and J is TRBJ2-3; D remains ambiguous. Deletions cut 3 bases from V and 2 bases from J, with 9 bases between. This CDR3 is built from 14 residues. Looked up from germline, CDR1 is SGHTA and CDR2 is FQGNSA. CDR3 in DNA: TGTGCCAGCAGCTTCCTAGGCTTCACAGATACGCAGTATTTT. Amino acids: CASSFLGFTDTQYF.

J is TRBJ1-1 and V is TRBV2; D may be TRBD1 (6 bases). From germline, CDR1 is SNHLY and CDR2 FYNNEI. The CDR3 totals 13 residues. V was cut by 6 bases and J by 2 bases, with 10 bases left in between. The CDR3 nucleotides read TGTGCCAGCAGCCGACAGGACAACACTGAAGCTTTCTTT. Its translation is CASSRQDNTEAFF.

The J gene is TRBJ1-5, the V gene TRBV6-1; 8 bases match TRBD1. CDR3 length equals 15 residues. Losses at the gene ends were 11 bases for V and 6 bases for J; bases not matched to a gene: 15. Germline assignment: CDR1 MNHNS and CDR2 SASEGT. The CDR3 DNA sequence: TGTGCCGCGCAATCGGACAGGGCAAGGTCTCAGCCCCAGCATTTT. Encoded protein: CAAQSDRARSQPQHF.

The V gene is TRBV5-1, the J gene TRBJ2-7; 7 bases agree with TRBD1. V dropped 4 bases and J dropped 6; count of bases not matched to a gene: 13. The V gene's germline CDR1 is SGHRS and CDR2 YFSETQ. The CDR3 is 15 amino acids. The CDR3 nucleotides read TGCGCCAGCAGCCTCAAAGAGGGGGCAGGAGTCGAGCAGTACTTC. It encodes CASSLKEGAGVEQYF.

CDR3 nucleotide sequence: TGTGCCAGCAGCCCCCACTTAGCGGGGGGCCCTCCTTGGGATACGCAGTATTTT. Residues: CASSPHLAGGPPWDTQYF. The chain combines TRBV5-4 with TRBJ2-3, with 10 bases that match TRBD2. The CDR3 runs 18 residues. V gave up 4 bases and J gave up 6 bases; unmatched junction bases: 17. Germline CDR1 is SGHNT and CDR2 is YYREEE (reference sequence).

V is TRBV5-1 and J is TRBJ1-5; D perhaps matches TRBD1 (6 bases). Trimming stripped 1 base from V and 4 bases from J, with 9 bases between. This CDR3 comprises 14 residues. Per the germline V gene, CDR1 is SGHRS and CDR2 is YFSETQ. CDR3 nucleotide sequence: TGCGCCAGCAGCTTGACCGGGACAAATCAGCCCCAGCATTTT. As protein: CASSLTGTNQPQHF.

This rearrangement joins TRBV19 to TRBJ1-5, with 9 bases lining up with TRBD1. This CDR3 has 16 amino acids. The germline CDR1 and CDR2 sequences are LNHDA and SQIVND (reference sequence). V lost 6 bases to trimming and J lost 7 bases; unmatched junction nucleotides: 13. The CDR3 sequence: CASSPQGSGQGQPQHF. DNA of the CDR3: TGTGCCAGTAGCCCCCAGGGATCGGGACAGGGACAGCCCCAGCATTTT.

Regarding this clone: A single base separates this from a much larger clone, so it may be a read error. The V and J genes are TRBV6-6 and TRBJ2-3; TRBD2 aligns across 10 bases. CDR3 length: 15 amino acids. Germline V gene sequence: CDR1 MNHNY, CDR2 SVGAGI (reference sequence). Unmatched junction bases numbered 5, after V lost 6 bases and J lost 2 bases. The CDR3 loop is CASSALAGATDTQYF. The DNA of the CDR3 is TGTGCCAGCAGCGCGCTAGCGGGGGCCACAGATACGCAGTATTTT.

This chain links TRBV4-2 with TRBJ1-6, with D tentatively TRBD1 (5 bases). Per the germline V gene, CDR1 is LGHNA and CDR2 is YNFKEQ. V lost 0 bases to trimming and J lost 13 bases, with 16 bases between them. The CDR3 extends over 15 amino acids. The CDR3, as DNA: TGTGCCAGCAGCCAAGATCCGCAGGGACTCAGGCCCCTCCACTTT. The encoded protein is CASSQDPQGLRPLHF.